The clone carrying this T cell receptor beta chain was picked up one time. What it binds is unknown. Genomic DNA provided the template from which TCR beta VDJ and CDR3 profiles were obtained. Each CDR3 protein gets one entry after TCRdb re-called the reads with MiXCR. The sample has about 190,000 distinct CDR3 sequences, around 47% seen once. The CDR3 sequence is 18 residues long. Germline CDR1 is MNHEY and CDR2 is SVGEGT. V was pared by 2 bases and J by 5 bases, with 9 bases of the junction left unmatched. The source of the sample is a study of CD8+CD57+ T cells in acquired aplastic anemia. Study-wide context: Average DNA yield from sorted CD4+ and CD8+ cells was about 3 ug. Overall study findings and caveats: With respect to CD8+ Simpson's diversity, patients and controls did not differ significantly.

CD8+CD57+ cell expansion had been shown by flow cytometry in patients chosen for sequencing. The TCR was taken from a human donor with aplastic anemia. The chain uses TRBV6-2 or TRBV6-3 and TRBJ2-2; 12 bases map to TRBD2. Sequencing was carried out using sorted CD4+, CD8+, or CD8+CD57+ T cells (not recorded which) from PBMCs. In nucleotides, the CDR3 is TGTGCCAGCAGTTACCGCGCTAGCGGGGGGGCCGGGACCGGGGAGCTGTTTTTT. This codes for CASSYRASGGAGTGELFF.